These 6 T cell receptor beta chains were all obtained from the same sample, sequenced in a study of control samples from healthy donors and cancer patients. Profiling relied on immunoSEQ multiplex PCR, and the TCRdb table lists in-frame clones only, not all of them. Among around 180,000 clones listed, about 91% were seen once. Source material: blood. These TCRs come from a woman aged 40 to 50 in good health.

V and J are TRBV3-1 (or the pseudogene TRBV3-2) and TRBJ1-1, with a possible D match to TRBD1 (5 bases). The CDR3 consists of 14 residues. The germline gives CDR1 LGHDT, CDR2 YNNKEL (reference sequence). The V and J ends lost 7 bases and 4 bases respectively, with 16 bases between them. CDR3 region: CASNGAGLLTEAFF. CDR3 nucleotide sequence: TGTGCCAGCAATGGGGCGGGGCTCCTCACTGAAGCTTTCTTT.

The chain is built from TRBV11-2 and TRBJ1-1; 7 bases are shared with TRBD1. The germline gives CDR1 SGHAT, CDR2 FQNNGV. CDR3 length: 15 amino acids. V was clipped by 5 bases and J by 1 base; unmatched bases: 7. The CDR3: CASSPGDRRNTEAFF. The CDR3 DNA reads TGTGCCAGCAGCCCCGGGGACAGACGGAACACTGAAGCTTTCTTT.

V and J are TRBV19 and TRBJ2-5; D not certain. The germline V gene encodes CDR1 LNHDA and CDR2 SQIVND (reference sequence). Between the trimmed V and J ends, which lost 3 bases and 2 bases, there was a span of 10 bases. The CDR3 covers 14 residues. CDR3 DNA sequence: TGTGCCAGTAGTATCGTAGTAAGTCAAGAGACCCAGTACTTC. Protein sequence: CASSIVVSQETQYF.

This chain links TRBV20-1 with TRBJ2-3; D possibly corresponds to TRBD2 (5 bases). The length of the CDR3 is 10 residues. Trimming left V 5 bases short and J 5 bases short, with 5 bases between. The germline V gene encodes CDR1 DFQATT and CDR2 SNEGSKA (reference sequence). The CDR3 DNA is TGCAGTGCTCGGGGAGATACGCAGTATTTT. It encodes CSARGDTQYF.

A word on this clone: This CDR3 is also generated by other DNA sequences in the sample. V gene TRBV18 combines with J gene TRBJ2-7; a weak D match, TRBD1 (5 bases). From germline, CDR1 is KGHSH and CDR2 LQKENI. V lost 6 bases and J 1 base, leaving 13 bases between the germline ends. The CDR3 contains 14 residues. The DNA of the CDR3 is TGTGCCAGCTCGCCGCGCGACAGTTCCTACGAGCAGTACTTC. Its translation: CASSPRDSSYEQYF. Full variable domain (remainder filled in from reference TRBV18 and TRBJ2-7): NAGVMQNPRHLVRRRGQEARLRCSPMKGHSHVYWYRQLPEEGLKFMVYLQKENIIDESGMPKERFSAEFPKEGPSILRIQQVVRGDSAAYFCASSPRDSSYEQYFGPGTRLTVT.

The V and J genes are TRBV29-1 and TRBJ1-1; maybe TRBD1 (5 bases). The CDR3 loop spans 13 amino acids. Trimming left V 4 bases short and J 1 base short, with 10 bases between. Germline V CDR1 and CDR2: SQVTM, ANQGSEA. The DNA of the CDR3 is TGCAGCGTTGGTCCAGGGCCGAACACTGAAGCTTTCTTT. Translating gives CSVGPGPNTEAFF. Full variable domain (missing parts from reference TRBV29-1 and TRBJ1-1): SAVISQKPSRDICQRGTSLTIQCQVDSQVTMMFWYRQQPGQSLTLIATANQGSEATYESGFVIDKFPISRPNLTFSTLTVSNMSPEDSSIYLCSVGPGPNTEAFFGQGTRLTVV.